The entry below describes one T cell receptor beta chain. Its antigen is unidentified. This sample is part of a study of T cell responses to AZD1222 COVID-19 vaccine. At the level of the study: Samples with a second dose at about 4 or about 12 weeks were pooled together. General study points: Vaccination with two AZD1222 doses was followed by a rise in Spike-specific TCR breadth and depth.

TCRdb keeps only in-frame clones here, not all; method: immunoSEQ multiplex PCR. The sample records about 120,000 clones, around 92% being singletons. The CDR3 consists of 15 residues. Germline V CDR1 and CDR2: ENHRY, SYGVKD. V shed 6 bases and J shed 2 bases, with 16 bases lying between them. The rearrangement uses TRBV10-3 and TRBJ1-1; possibly TRBD1 for D (6 bases). The input for sequencing was peripheral blood, taken on day 0 of AZD1222 vaccination. The sequence was obtained from an adult in good health. The CDR3 region has the DNA TGTGCCATCAGCCTAGCAGGGGACTACAACACTGAAGCTTTCTTT. Residues: CAISLAGDYNTEAFF.